The clone carrying this T cell receptor (beta chain) showed up just a few times. Its matching antigen is unknown. V lost 0 bases to trimming and J lost 3 bases, with 12 bases between them. Looked up from germline, CDR1 is SGDLS and CDR2 is YYNGEE. The CDR3 length is 15 residues. Expressed TCRB transcripts were sequenced, since all the RNA that had been isolated was reverse transcribed. TCRdb keeps only in-frame clones here, not all; method: immunoSEQ multiplex PCR. The table has about 130,000 clones, 7.5% to 9.5% seen once; the top ten hold 0.7% to 0.85%. The sample comes from a study of beta chain features in type 1 diabetes. Study results and limitations: The study found that naive, central memory and Treg TCRB repertoires appeared more similar in patients than in healthy donors. Unsettled here was the matter of whether HLA type influences TCRB rearrangement. All four CD4+ subsets from Type 1 diabetes patients carried moderately but significantly shorter TCRB CDR3s.

This sequence was found in a man aged 25-45 years with type 1 diabetes. The sample consisted of central memory CD4+ T cells from blood. The gene calls are TRBV9 and TRBJ2-5, with D uncertain. CDR3 coding DNA: TGTGCCAGCAGCGTAGATGCATACCCTAAAGAGACCCAGTACTTC. Its translation: CASSVDAYPKETQYF.